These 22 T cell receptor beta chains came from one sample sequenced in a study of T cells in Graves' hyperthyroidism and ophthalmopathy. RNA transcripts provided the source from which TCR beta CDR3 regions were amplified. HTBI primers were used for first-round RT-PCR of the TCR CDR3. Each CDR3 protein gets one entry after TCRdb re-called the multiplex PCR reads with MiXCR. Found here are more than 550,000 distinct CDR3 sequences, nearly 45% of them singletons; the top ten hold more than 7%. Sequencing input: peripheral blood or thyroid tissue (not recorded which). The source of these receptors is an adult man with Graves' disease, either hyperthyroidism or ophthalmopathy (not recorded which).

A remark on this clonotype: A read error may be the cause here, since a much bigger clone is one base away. The CDR3 coding sequence is TGCAGCGTCCCGGACACTGAAGCTTTCTTT. Translated: CSVPDTEAFF. The chain combines TRBV29-1 with TRBJ1-1; D is unresolved. The germline V and J ends were trimmed by 6 bases and 3 bases, with 5 bases remaining between them. Germline values: CDR1 SQVTM, CDR2 ANQGSEA. The CDR3 has 10 residues.

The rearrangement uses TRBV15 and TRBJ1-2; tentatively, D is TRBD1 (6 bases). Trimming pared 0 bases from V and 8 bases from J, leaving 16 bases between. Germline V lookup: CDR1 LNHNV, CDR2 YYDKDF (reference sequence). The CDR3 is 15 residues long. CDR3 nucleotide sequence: TGTGCCACCAGCAGAGAAGGACAGCCTATGGGAGGCTACACCTTC. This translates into CATSREGQPMGGYTF.

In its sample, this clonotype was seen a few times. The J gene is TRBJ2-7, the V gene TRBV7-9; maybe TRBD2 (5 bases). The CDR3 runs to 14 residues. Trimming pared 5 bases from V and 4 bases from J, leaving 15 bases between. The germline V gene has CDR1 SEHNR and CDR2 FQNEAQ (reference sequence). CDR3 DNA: TGTGCCAGCAGCCAAGAGGACGGGATGTACGAGCAGTACTTC. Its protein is CASSQEDGMYEQYF.

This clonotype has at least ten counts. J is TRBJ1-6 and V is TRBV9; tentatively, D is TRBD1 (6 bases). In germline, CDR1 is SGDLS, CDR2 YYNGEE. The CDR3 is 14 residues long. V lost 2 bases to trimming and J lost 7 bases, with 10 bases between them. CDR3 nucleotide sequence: TGTGCCAGCAGCGTTCAGGGGTGGAATTCACCCCTCCACTTT. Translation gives CASSVQGWNSPLHF.

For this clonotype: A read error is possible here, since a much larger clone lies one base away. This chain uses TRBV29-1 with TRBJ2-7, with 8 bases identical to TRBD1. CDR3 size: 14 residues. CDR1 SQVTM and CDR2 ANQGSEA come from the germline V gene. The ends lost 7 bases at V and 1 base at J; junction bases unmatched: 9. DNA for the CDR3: TGCAGCGCTGAGGACGGACAGGGTTCCTACGAGCAGTACTTC. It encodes CSAEDGQGSYEQYF.

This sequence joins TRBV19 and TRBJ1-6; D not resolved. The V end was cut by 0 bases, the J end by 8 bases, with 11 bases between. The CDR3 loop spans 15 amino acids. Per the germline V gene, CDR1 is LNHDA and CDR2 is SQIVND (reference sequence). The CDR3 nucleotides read TGTGCCAGTAGTATAGATGGCGAGGAAGATTCACCCCTCCACTTT. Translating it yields CASSIDGEEDSPLHF.

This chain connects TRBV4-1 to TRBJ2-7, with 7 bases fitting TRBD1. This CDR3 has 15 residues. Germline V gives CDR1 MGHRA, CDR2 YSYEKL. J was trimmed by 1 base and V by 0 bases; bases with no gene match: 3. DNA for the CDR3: TGCGCCAGCAGCCAAGAAGGGACAGCATCCTACGAGCAGTACTTC. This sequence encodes CASSQEGTASYEQYF.

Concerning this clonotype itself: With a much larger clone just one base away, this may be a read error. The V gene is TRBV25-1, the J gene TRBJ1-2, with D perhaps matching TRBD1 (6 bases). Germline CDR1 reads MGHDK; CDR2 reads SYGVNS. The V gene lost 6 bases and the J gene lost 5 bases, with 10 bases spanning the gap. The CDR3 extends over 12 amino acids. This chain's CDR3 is CASSDRLYGYTF. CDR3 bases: TGTGCCAGCAGCGACAGGCTATATGGCTACACCTTC.

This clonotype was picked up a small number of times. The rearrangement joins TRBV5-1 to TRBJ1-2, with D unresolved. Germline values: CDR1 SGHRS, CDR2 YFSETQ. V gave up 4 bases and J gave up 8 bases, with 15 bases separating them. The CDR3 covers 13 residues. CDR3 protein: CASSAPSGGGYTF. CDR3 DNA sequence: TGCGCCAGCAGCGCCCCCTCGGGTGGGGGCTACACCTTC.

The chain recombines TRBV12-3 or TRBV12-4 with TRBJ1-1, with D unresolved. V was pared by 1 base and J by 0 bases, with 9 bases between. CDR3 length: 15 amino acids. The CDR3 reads CASSLVVQLNTEAFF. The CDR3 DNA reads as TGTGCCAGCAGTTTAGTCGTACAGCTGAACACTGAAGCTTTCTTT.

The CDR3 loop is CASSERGKETQYF. CDR3 nucleotides: TGTGCCAGCAGTGAAAGAGGGAAAGAGACCCAGTACTTC. This chain connects TRBV2 to TRBJ2-5; tentatively, D is TRBD2 (5 bases). The germline V gene encodes CDR1 SNHLY and CDR2 FYNNEI. The CDR3 is made up of 13 amino acids. V dropped 2 bases and J dropped 3 bases, with 7 bases sitting between them.

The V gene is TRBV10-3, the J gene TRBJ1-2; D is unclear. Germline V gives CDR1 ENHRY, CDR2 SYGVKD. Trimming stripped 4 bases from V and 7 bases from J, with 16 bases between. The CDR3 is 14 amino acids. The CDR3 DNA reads TGTGCCATCAGTGGTGAGGTCTCAAGCGGTGGCTACACCTTC. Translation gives CAISGEVSSGGYTF.

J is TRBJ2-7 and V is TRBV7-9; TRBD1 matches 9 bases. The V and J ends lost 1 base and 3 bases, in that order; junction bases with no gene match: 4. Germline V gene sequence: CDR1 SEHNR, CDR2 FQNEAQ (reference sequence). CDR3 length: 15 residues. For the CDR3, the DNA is TGTGCCAGCAGCTTAGGGGGGACAGGGTTCTACGAGCAGTACTTC. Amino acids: CASSLGGTGFYEQYF.

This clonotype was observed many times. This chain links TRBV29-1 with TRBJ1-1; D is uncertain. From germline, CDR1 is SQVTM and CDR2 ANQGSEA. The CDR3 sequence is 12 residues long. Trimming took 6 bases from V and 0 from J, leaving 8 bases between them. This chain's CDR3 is CSVAPLNTEAFF. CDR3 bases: TGCAGCGTCGCCCCATTGAACACTGAAGCTTTCTTT.

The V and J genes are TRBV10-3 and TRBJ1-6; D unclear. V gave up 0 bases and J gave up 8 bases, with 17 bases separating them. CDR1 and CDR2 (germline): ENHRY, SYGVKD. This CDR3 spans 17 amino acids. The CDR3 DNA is TGTGCCATCAGTGAGTCGTCGAATAACCGGAACTATTCACCCCTCCACTTT. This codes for CAISESSNNRNYSPLHF.

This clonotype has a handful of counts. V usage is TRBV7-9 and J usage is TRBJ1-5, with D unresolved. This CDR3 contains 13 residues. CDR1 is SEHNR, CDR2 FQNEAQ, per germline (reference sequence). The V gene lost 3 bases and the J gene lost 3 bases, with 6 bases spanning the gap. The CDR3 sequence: CASSLWHNQPQHF. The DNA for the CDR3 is TGTGCCAGCAGCTTGTGGCACAATCAGCCCCAGCATTTT.

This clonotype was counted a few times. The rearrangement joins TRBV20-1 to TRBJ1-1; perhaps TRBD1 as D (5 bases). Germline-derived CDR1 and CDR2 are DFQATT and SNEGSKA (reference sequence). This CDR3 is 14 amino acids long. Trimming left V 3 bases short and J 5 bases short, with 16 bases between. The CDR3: CSASQTGGWTEAFF. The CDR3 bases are TGCAGTGCTAGCCAAACCGGGGGTTGGACTGAAGCTTTCTTT.

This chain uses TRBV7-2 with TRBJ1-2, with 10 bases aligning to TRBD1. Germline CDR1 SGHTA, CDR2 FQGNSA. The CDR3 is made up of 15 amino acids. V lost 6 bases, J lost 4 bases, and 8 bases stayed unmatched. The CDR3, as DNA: TGTGCCAGCAGTTCCCGACAGGGGGCCGGCTATGGCTACACCTTC. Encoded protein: CASSSRQGAGYGYTF.

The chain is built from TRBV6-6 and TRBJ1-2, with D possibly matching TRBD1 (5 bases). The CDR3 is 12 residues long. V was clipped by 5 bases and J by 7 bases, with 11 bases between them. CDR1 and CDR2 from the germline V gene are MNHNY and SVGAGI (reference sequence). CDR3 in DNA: TGTGCCAGCAGTCCCGACAGATCTGGCTACACCTTC. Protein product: CASSPDRSGYTF.

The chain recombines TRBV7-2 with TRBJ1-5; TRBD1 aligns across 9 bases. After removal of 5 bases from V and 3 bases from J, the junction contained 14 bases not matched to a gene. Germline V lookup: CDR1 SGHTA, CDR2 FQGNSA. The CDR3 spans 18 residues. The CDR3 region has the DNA TGTGCCAGCAGCACTACCCTCTCATGGGACAGGGTCAATCAGCCCCAGCATTTT. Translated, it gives CASSTTLSWDRVNQPQHF.

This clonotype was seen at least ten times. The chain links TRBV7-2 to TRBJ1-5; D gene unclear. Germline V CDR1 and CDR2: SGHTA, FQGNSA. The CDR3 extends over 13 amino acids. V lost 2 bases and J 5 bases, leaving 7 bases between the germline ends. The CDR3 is CASSLSPDQPQHF. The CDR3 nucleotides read TGTGCCAGCAGCTTAAGCCCGGATCAGCCCCAGCATTTT.

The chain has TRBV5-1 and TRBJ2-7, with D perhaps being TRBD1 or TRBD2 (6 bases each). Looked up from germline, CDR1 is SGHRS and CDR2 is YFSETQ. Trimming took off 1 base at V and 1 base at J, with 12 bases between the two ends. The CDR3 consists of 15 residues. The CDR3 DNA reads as TGCGCCAGCAGCTTGACGGGGGCACGTTCCTACGAGCAGTACTTC. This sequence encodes CASSLTGARSYEQYF.